This T cell receptor (beta chain) was captured in a study of regulatory T cells in long-lasting Graves disease. General study points: Accuracy was possibly reduced by small sample size. Preferential use of TRBV28, TRBJ1-2 and TRBJ2-5 was seen in persistent disease.

In building TCR beta libraries, iRepertoire HTBI primers were used together with Arm-PCR of CDR3 regions. Each CDR3 protein gets one entry after TCRdb re-called the multiplex PCR reads with MiXCR. The top ten hold less than 15% of the sample, which has around 460,000 distinct CDR3 sequences, under 25% seen once. Germline V CDR1 and CDR2: SGHAT, FQNNGV. Trimming removed 7 bases from V and 0 bases from J, with 12 bases in between. The CDR3 is 15 residues long. Documented time point: persistent/refractory GD, antithyroid drugs over 5 years with positive TRAb. From PBMCs, RNA was extracted and then used to make the TCR library. It was by American Thyroid Association guidelines that Graves' disease was diagnosed. Regarding this clonotype: Its target is unknown.

The rearrangement links TRBV11-2 to TRBJ2-2; D is undetermined. The source material was peripheral blood mononuclear cells (PBMCs), sampled when the disease was refractory, from a patient treated with antithyroid drugs. This receptor was taken from a female donor with Graves disease. CDR3 DNA sequence: TGTGCCAGCACCGGTAGGGCTTCGAACACCGGGGAGCTGTTTTTT. It yields the protein CASTGRASNTGELFF.